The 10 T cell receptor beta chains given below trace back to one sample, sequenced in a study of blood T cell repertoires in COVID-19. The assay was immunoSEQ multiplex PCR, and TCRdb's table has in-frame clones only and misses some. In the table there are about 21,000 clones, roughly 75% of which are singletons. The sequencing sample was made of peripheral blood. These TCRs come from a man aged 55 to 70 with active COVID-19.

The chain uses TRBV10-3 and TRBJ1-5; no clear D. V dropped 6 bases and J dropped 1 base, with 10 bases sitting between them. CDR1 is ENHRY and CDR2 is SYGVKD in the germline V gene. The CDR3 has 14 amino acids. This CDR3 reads CAIREGASNQPQHF. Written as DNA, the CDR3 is TGTGCCATCAGGGAAGGAGCCAGCAATCAGCCCCAGCATTTT.

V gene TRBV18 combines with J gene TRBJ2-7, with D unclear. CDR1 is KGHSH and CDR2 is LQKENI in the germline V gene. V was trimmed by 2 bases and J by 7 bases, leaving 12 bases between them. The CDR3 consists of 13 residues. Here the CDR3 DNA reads TGTGCCAGCTCACCAGCCCAGTTAAGAGAGCAGTACTTC. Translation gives CASSPAQLREQYF.

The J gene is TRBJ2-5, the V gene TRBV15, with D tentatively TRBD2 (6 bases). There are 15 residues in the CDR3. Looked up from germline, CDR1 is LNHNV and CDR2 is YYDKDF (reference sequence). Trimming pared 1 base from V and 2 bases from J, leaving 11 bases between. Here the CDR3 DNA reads TGTGCCACCAGCAGAGTGGCTGCGGGGCAAGAGACCCAGTACTTC. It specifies CATSRVAAGQETQYF.

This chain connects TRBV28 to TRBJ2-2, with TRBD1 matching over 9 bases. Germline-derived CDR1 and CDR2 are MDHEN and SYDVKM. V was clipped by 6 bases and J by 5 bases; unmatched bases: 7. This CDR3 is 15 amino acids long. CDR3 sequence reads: CASRGTGQRTGELFF. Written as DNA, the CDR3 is TGTGCCAGCAGGGGGACAGGGCAGAGAACCGGGGAGCTGTTTTTT.

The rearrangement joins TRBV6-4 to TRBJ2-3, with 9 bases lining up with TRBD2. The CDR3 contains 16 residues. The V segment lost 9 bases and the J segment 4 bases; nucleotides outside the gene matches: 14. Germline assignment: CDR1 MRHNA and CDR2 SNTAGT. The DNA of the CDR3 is TGTGCCAGGCCCTTGTTTATAGCGGGAGAACCAGATACGCAGTATTTT. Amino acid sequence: CARPLFIAGEPDTQYF.

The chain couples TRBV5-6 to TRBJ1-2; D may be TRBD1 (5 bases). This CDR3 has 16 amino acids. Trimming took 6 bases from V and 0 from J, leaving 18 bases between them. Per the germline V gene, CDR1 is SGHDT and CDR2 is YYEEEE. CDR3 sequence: CASTHGEGRTNYGYTF. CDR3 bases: TGTGCCAGCACACACGGGGAGGGACGTACTAACTATGGCTACACCTTC.

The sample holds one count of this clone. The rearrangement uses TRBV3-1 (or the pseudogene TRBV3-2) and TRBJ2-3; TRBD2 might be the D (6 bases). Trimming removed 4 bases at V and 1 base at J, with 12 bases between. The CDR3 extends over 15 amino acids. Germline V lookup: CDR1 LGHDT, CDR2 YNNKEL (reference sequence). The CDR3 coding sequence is TGTGCCAGCAGCCCGCGGGAAGACGGCACAGATACGCAGTATTTT. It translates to CASSPREDGTDTQYF.

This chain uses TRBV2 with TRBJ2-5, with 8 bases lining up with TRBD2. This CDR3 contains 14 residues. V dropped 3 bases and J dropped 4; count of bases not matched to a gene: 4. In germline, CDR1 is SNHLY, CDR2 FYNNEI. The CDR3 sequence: CASSDALAGETQYF. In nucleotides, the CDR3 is TGTGCCAGCAGTGACGCTCTAGCGGGAGAGACCCAGTACTTC.

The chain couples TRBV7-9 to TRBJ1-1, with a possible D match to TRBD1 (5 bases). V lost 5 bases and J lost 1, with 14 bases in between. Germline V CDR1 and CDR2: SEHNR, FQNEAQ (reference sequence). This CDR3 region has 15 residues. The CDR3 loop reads CASSPPGLSNTEAFF. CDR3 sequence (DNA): TGTGCCAGCAGCCCGCCGGGACTTTCGAACACTGAAGCTTTCTTT.

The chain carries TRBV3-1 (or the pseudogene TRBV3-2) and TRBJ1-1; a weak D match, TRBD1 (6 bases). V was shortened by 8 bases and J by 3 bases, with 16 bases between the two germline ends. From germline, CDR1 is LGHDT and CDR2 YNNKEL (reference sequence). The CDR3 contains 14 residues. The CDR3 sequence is CASPGGLRDTEAFF. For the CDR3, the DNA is TGTGCCAGCCCCGGGGGGCTAAGGGACACTGAAGCTTTCTTT.